This T cell receptor (beta chain) was identified during a study of T cell repertoires in cytomegalovirus infection. Study-level information: Indications came from public TCR beta signatures; they pointed to CMV infection and to a matching HLA type.

There are 15 residues in the CDR3. V dropped 5 bases and J dropped 4 bases, with 17 bases sitting between them. Germline CDR1 is PRHDT and CDR2 is FYEKMQ (reference sequence). TCRdb independently ran MiXCR on the reads; one entry per CDR3 protein. This table has approximately 630,000 distinct CDR3 sequences, roughly a quarter appearing once. The chain combines TRBV13 with TRBJ1-2, with a weak D call TRBD1 (5 bases). The specimen sequenced was CD8+ T cells from PBMCs. The receptor was isolated from a human donor in good health (CMV status not recorded). Some clones in this sample may be carry-over from other donors' samples. CDR3 nucleotide sequence: TGTGCCAGCAGCCCGGGACTCTCCTCGGGCTATGGCTACACCTTC. This sequence encodes CASSPGLSSGYGYTF.